This T cell receptor (beta chain) was sequenced for a study of blood T cell repertoires in COVID-19. The overall study: The samples span acute and convalescent COVID-19 from the United States, Italy and Spain.

Details on this clone: Other DNA sequences from this sample encode an identical CDR3 as well.

Cohorts were assigned according to the clinical history that participants reported. Someone with COVID-19 had been met by exposed participants within 2 weeks before study entry. The V gene end was trimmed by 2 bases and the J gene end by 2 bases; junction bases not matched to a gene: 2. CDR3 length: 15 amino acids. Germline CDR1 is SGDLS and CDR2 is YYNGEE. TCRdb keeps only in-frame clones here, not all; method: immunoSEQ multiplex PCR. The sample contains about 350,000 clones, roughly 90% of which appear only once. This receptor was taken from a woman in her 30s who had been exposed to COVID-19. The rearrangement uses TRBV9 and TRBJ2-1; TRBD2 agrees at 9 bases. The source material was PBMCs or T cells enriched from blood (not recorded which). CDR3 bases: TGTGCCAGCAGCGTTGGCGGGAGGGCCTACAATGAGCAGTTCTTC. This sequence encodes CASSVGGRAYNEQFF.